The clone carrying this T cell receptor beta chain came up once. No antigen is known for it. An end of the junction does not agree with germline; a read error may underlie this. Primers for the PCR totalled 60 Vbeta and 13 Jbeta. Libraries were prepared by immunoSEQ multiplex PCR; TCRdb keeps only in-frame clonotypes and omits some of them. The sample comprises roughly 130,000 clones, roughly four fifths of which are singletons, and about 11% rests with the top ten. This sample was included in a study of cytomegalovirus exposure and HLA in healthy donors. Study outcomes and limitations: An analysis was carried out later, and it reportedly showed fewer N-insertions in an Asian-associated ancestry cluster than the roughly 700-donor mean. More than 15,000 TCR beta sequences were associated with HLA alleles at 0.05 false discovery rate in a later analysis.

CDR1 and CDR2 (germline): SQVTM, ANQGSEA. The CDR3 extends over 12 amino acids. The sample was PBMCs. The clonotype comes from a male donor in good health and CMV-seropositive. The rearrangement links TRBV29-1 to TRBJ2-4; D not resolved. This chain's CDR3 is CSVERRQNSQYF. CDR3 coding DNA: TGCAGCGTTGAAAGAAGACAAAACAGTCAGTACTTC. The variable domain in full, completed from reference TRBV29-1 and TRBJ2-4, reads SAVISQKPSRDICQRGTSLTIQCQVDSQVTMMFWYRQQPGQSLTLIATANQGSEATYESGFVIDKFPISRPNLTFSTLTVSNMSPEDSSIYLCSVERRQNSQYFGAGTRLSVL.